The source of this T cell receptor (beta chain) is a study of siplizumab effects on memory and regulatory T cells (dated by TCRdb to 2018 to 2020). With regard to the full study: The effect of the anti-CD2 antibody siplizumab on alloreactive T-cell subsets was examined in allogeneic mixed lymphocyte reactions constructed from human PBMCs. The research as a whole found: Sequences below about 10^-5 frequency were poorly captured, so only a minor fraction of alloreactive clones could be mapped to unstimulated subsets. Among mappable alloreactive CD4+ clones, an average Treg-derived fraction of less than 70% was observed with siplizumab, compared with approximately 26% in control reactions. The cumulative frequency of alloreactive sequences traceable to unstimulated CD4+ memory T cells was significantly reduced by siplizumab. About 75-96% of proliferating CD4+ or CD8+ clones could not be given a naive or memory phenotype. No functional confirmation was obtained for the suppressive function of proliferating Tregs from siplizumab cultures. Unstimulated naive T cells appeared more diverse than memory T cells, and naive cells seemed to contribute substantially to the alloresponse.

The library was prepared using the immunoSEQ multiplex PCR assay. Around 9.9 x 10^4 TCR templates per sample were assayed by the deep sequencing platform. Genomic DNA extracted from sorted T cells was the material used for TCRbeta CDR3 sequencing. The paper's processing steps were these. The R programming language was used for clonal analysis of TCRbeta CDR3 data. Alloreactive CD4+ and CD8+ clones were defined by comparing unstimulated samples with post-reaction CFSE-low samples. By matching sequences to the repertoires of sorted unstimulated Treg and non-Treg cells, each alloreactive CD4+ clone was assigned a regulatory or non-regulatory origin. Entries here come from immuneACCESS through TCRdb and include only in-frame sequences with V and J called. Some clones fail to appear in such tables; in the studies checked, an unresolved V gene covers under half of the shortfall, and the cause of the remainder is unknown. V and J calls plus clone size are reproduced from that table; the DNA served to infer D and trimming. The sample data list about 97,000 clones, and around nine tenths of these were observed just once. Together, the top ten hold 0.9% to 1.4% of the sample.

This clone appeared a single time. Its cognate antigen has yet to be identified. Base quality data are lacking; no much larger clone is found one base away. Sorted unstimulated T cells and proliferating T cells recovered from mixed lymphocyte reactions underwent TCRbeta CDR3 sequencing. Fresh whole blood from about 10 HLA-typed healthy donors served as the source for isolating PBMCs. The CDR3 has 13 amino acids, counting the end cysteine and phenylalanine. Only CDR3 DNA remains: 39 bases, in frame from the first base. Deletion took 4 bases off V and 2 bases off J, with a span of 9 bases between the germline ends. Sequences MNHNS (CDR1) and SASEGT (CDR2) are obtained from the germline V gene.

The clonotype was recovered from a human donor in good health. Material: CD4+ T cells sorted from blood. The sequence joins TRBV6-1 to TRBJ2-7; TRBD2 could be the D gene, as 5 bases match. The CDR3 reads as follows: CASSAAGPYEQYF. The DNA reads as follows: TGTGCCAGCAGTGCCGCGGGTCCCTACGAGCAGTACTTC.